What follows describes a single T cell receptor (beta chain). Antigen unknown. The sample originates from a study of shared clonotypes between healthy human individuals. Study observations and caveats: Owing to a small donor count, the genetic and exposure-history diversity represented was limited.

From germline, CDR1 is SNHLY and CDR2 FYNNEI. V gave up 8 bases and J gave up 5 bases, with 15 bases separating them. The CDR3 has 13 amino acids. Produced via immunoSEQ multiplex PCR; TCRdb's table is partial and in-frame only. Here the sample spans roughly 510,000 clones, roughly 85% being singletons. This sequence was found in a woman between 35 and 50 years old in good health. Some clones in this sample may be carry-over from other donors' samples. This rearrangement joins TRBV2 to TRBJ1-2, with TRBD1 as a possible D gene (5 bases). The sequencing sample was made of PBMCs. The CDR3 sequence: CASRGDGVYGYTF. CDR3 bases: TGTGCCAGCCGGGGGGACGGAGTGTATGGCTACACCTTC.